This T cell receptor beta chain stems from a study of long-term antiretroviral therapy in people with HIV (dated by TCRdb to between 2020 and 2023). About the full investigation: The earliest samples were collected roughly a decade before the 2015 WHO recommendation for immediate ART, at a time when ART was usually postponed until CD4 counts fell. A retrospective serial study tested whether ART initiation and durable HIV suppression were associated with changes in peripheral blood TRB repertoire composition and diversity. A total of 150 to 200 cryopreserved PBMC samples came from 25 to 35 adults with confirmed HIV infection and were collected serially over a mean of about six years (range 1-12). Among the 30 or so participants with HIV, ten to twelve were female. Test extractions of a monoclonal T-cell line alongside a few dozen polyclonal samples showed no cross-contamination during QIAcube processing.

Worth noting for this clone: Its antigen is unknown. Per-base quality was not reported, and no clone a single base away is much larger than it.

Participants were included only if at least one PBMC sample before ART initiation and at least two post-ART samples were available. Treatment was received in the United States of America by all participants with HIV. Before DNA extraction, cryopreserved samples containing about 1-11 million PBMC were thawed and washed. At the time of the earliest PBMC sample, participants with HIV were aged between roughly 20 and 60 years. Per participant, PBMC samples came from 1-4 timepoints prior to ART initiation and 2-8 timepoints following ART initiation, for a median of 7 samples. Serial HIV viral load, CD4+ T-cell count, ART history and demographic data were obtained for every participant. Genomic DNA was extracted from unsorted PBMC with a Qiagen kit on a QIAcube, processed in batches of 12 samples. Broader findings and caveats from the paper: Since PBMC availability was limited, sequencing covered only the TCR beta chain, with no alpha chain pairing. A significant increase in TRB diversity was found to be associated with ART initiation, although TRB diversity was observed to remain significantly below that of transplant donor controls even after long-term ART. Inferences about post-ART repertoire changes are limited because no data were available on ART adherence, viral resistance or therapy changes. HIV repertoires had narrower CDR3 length ranges than controls, and the network structure suggested an antigen-experienced repertoire that shifted only slightly toward naive after ART. The samples were dated from the mid-2000s to the late 2010s, and the ART regimens that were used may be less effective than current ART regimens. Because pre-ART samples had limited cell numbers, profiling was done on unsorted PBMC rather than on sorted CD4+ and CD8+ T cells. Expanded TRB clones identified before ART initiation dominated the repertoire at all time points, although this dominance fluctuated and declined in many PLHIV after ART.

The immunoSEQ hsTCRB v3.0 assay was used at survey level resolution for TRB variable region sequencing. The targeted TRB sequencing depth was roughly 40,000-55,000 T-cell genomes per sample. An Illumina MiSeq with a v3 150-cycle kit was used to sequence the pooled TRB libraries. The authors' pipeline ran thus. Repertoire analysis was performed in R inside a reproducible Nextflow workflow that covered QC, data transformation and analysis. LymphoSeq2, an R package for exploring AIRR-Seq data, was used to implement the custom analyses. A handful of samples that yielded fewer than 5000 total TRB sequences were excluded, so that fewer than 250 HIV repertoires were analyzed. Of the 188 retained HIV repertoires, about 60 were collected before and 120 to 140 after ART initiation. Repertoires were downsampled to 5000 TRB nucleotide sequences, and summary statistics were averaged over 100 downsampling iterations. TRB sequences were retained for analysis only if CDR3 regions of at least seven amino acids were present. Diversity was measured with a Shannon entropy-derived clonality score and the Gini coefficient. In the repertoire networks, any two of the top 5000 CDR3 amino acid sequences were linked whenever the two sequences differed by an edit distance of one. GLIPH2 predicted antigen specificity groups and MHC restriction for TRB CDR3 amino acid sequences. CDR3 amino acid sequences were matched against VDJdb and McPAS-TCR to flag known CMV, EBV, HIV or tissue antigen associations. Pre-ART, post-ART and control groups were compared with Wilcoxon signed-rank tests and Holm-Bonferroni correction. TCRdb provides this immuneACCESS table in a form limited to in-frame rearrangements. Some clones are lacking; in checked studies, under half of them reflect an unresolved V gene, and why the rest are absent is not known. V and J calls and clone size are as listed in that table; D and trimming were resolved from the DNA. This sample is represented by about 35,000 clones; under 85% of them were singletons. The ten biggest clones cover about 3.5% of the sample.

Measured from the cysteine to the phenylalanine, the CDR3 is 15 residues long. Only the CDR3 portion is preserved as DNA: 45 bases, with reading frame beginning at the first base. The junction shows trimming of 2 bases on V and 5 bases on J, and the gene matches do not reach 4 bases of it. The germline V gene (reference sequence) specifies SGHNT as CDR1 and YYREEE as CDR2. The clonotype was recovered from a man aged 50 or older with HIV. The V gene is TRBV5-4 and the J gene is TRBJ2-5; 12 central nucleotides agree with TRBD2. Sequenced material: unsorted PBMCs, taken 3 years after starting antiretroviral therapy. The CDR3 corresponds to CASSLPSGGAETQYF. The sequenced DNA: TGTGCCAGCAGCTTACCTAGCGGGGGGGCCGAGACCCAGTACTTC. This CDR3, with the reference TRBV5-4 and TRBJ2-5 proteins standing in past its ends, gives the full variable domain ETGVTQSPTHLIKTRGQQVTLRCSSQSGHNTVSWYQQALGQGPQFIFQYYREEENGRGNFPPRFSGLQFPNYSSELNVNALELDDSALYLCASSLPSGGAETQYFGPGTRLLVL.